The 30 T cell receptor beta chains in this list originate from one sample, sequenced in a study of early T cells in non-severe SARS-CoV-2 infection. TCRdb passed the 5' RACE reads through MiXCR, listing each CDR3 protein once. The repertoire holds about 50,000 distinct CDR3 sequences, with roughly 9.3% as singletons. Sequences were obtained from whole blood. Receptors were obtained from an adult who was a healthcare worker with PCR-confirmed SARS-CoV-2 infection or an uninfected control (not recorded which).

This clonotype was recorded at least ten times. The chain carries TRBV27 and TRBJ2-3, with a tentative D call TRBD2 (6 bases). The CDR3 runs to 19 residues. Trimming removed 6 bases from V and 2 bases from J, with 27 bases in between. Germline V gene data show CDR1 as MNHEY and CDR2 as SMNVEV (reference sequence). The CDR3 loop reads CASRIVGGYGRRYTDTQYF. The CDR3 coding sequence is TGTGCCAGCAGGATCGTTGGGGGGTATGGGCGGCGATACACAGATACGCAGTATTTT.

This clonotype appeared a few times. V is TRBV28 and J is TRBJ1-4, with unresolved D. The CDR3 loop spans 16 amino acids. Trimming cost V 5 bases and J 8 bases, with 21 bases left between them. Germline V gene lookup returns CDR1 MDHEN and CDR2 SYDVKM. The chain's CDR3 is CASSPTRGGKNEKLFF. The DNA for the CDR3 is TGTGCCAGCAGTCCTACCCGGGGAGGGAAAAACGAAAAACTGTTTTTT.

This clonotype appeared a few times. J is TRBJ2-3 and V is TRBV5-1; D might be TRBD1 (6 bases). The ends were cut back, 3 bases at V and 5 bases at J, with 13 bases in the middle. The CDR3 extends over 14 amino acids. CDR1 SGHRS and CDR2 YFSETQ come from the germline V gene. The CDR3 loop is CASSSTATGDTQYF. The DNA for the CDR3 is TGCGCCAGCAGCTCGACAGCGACAGGAGATACGCAGTATTTT. The full variable domain, with the rest looked up from reference TRBV5-1 and TRBJ2-3, is KAGVTQTPRYLIKTRGQQVTLSCSPISGHRSVSWYQQTPGQGLQFLFEYFSETQRNKGNFPGRFSGRQFSNSRSEMNVSTLELGDSALYLCASSSTATGDTQYFGPGTRLTVL.

The chain uses TRBV27 and TRBJ1-2; D remains ambiguous. Trimming pared 6 bases from V and 5 bases from J, leaving 13 bases between. CDR1 and CDR2 (germline): MNHEY, SMNVEV (reference sequence). The CDR3 runs 13 residues. Written as DNA, the CDR3 is TGTGCCAGCAGCGTTCTCCCCCTTTATGGCTACACCTTC. It codes for CASSVLPLYGYTF.

This clonotype has ten or more counts. V usage is TRBV5-1 and J usage is TRBJ2-1; 15 bases agree with TRBD2. The V and J ends lost 0 bases and 5 bases, in that order; junction bases with no gene match: 12. The CDR3 has 20 residues. The germline CDR1 and CDR2 sequences are SGHRS and YFSETQ. CDR3 region: CASSLAATGTSGRIDNEQFF. The CDR3, as DNA: TGCGCCAGCAGCTTGGCAGCCACCGGGACTAGCGGGAGGATCGACAATGAGCAGTTCTTC.

This clonotype has ten or more counts. The chain recombines TRBV20-1 with TRBJ1-6; TRBD1 is a possible D gene (6 bases). The V end was cut by 0 bases, the J end by 9 bases, with 15 bases between. CDR3 length: 15 residues. Germline V gene lookup returns CDR1 DFQATT and CDR2 SNEGSKA (reference sequence). The CDR3 bases are TGCAGTGCTAGAGAGGGGGGGCCCGTTAGTTCACCCCTCCACTTT. It encodes CSAREGGPVSSPLHF.

This clonotype was recorded at least ten times. This chain connects TRBV3-1 to TRBJ2-3; D unclear. V was pared by 0 bases and J by 4 bases, with 5 bases between. The CDR3 has 13 residues. CDR1 is LGHDT, CDR2 YNNKEL, per germline (reference sequence). The CDR3 sequence: CASSQDLPDTQYF. DNA for the CDR3: TGTGCCAGCAGCCAAGATCTACCAGATACGCAGTATTTT.

This clonotype has just a few counts. The V call is TRBV29-1, the J call TRBJ2-7; no definite D call. V lost 1 base and J lost 5, with 9 bases in between. Germline assignment: CDR1 SQVTM and CDR2 ANQGSEA. The CDR3 has 12 amino acids. CDR3 loop: CSVEARADEQYF. The CDR3, as DNA: TGCAGCGTTGAAGCACGGGCGGACGAGCAGTACTTC.

This clonotype showed up many times. This chain uses TRBV12-3 or TRBV12-4 with TRBJ1-1; the D is unclear. The V gene lost 6 bases and the J gene lost 4 bases, with 12 bases spanning the gap. The CDR3 is 13 residues long. DNA of the CDR3: TGTGCCAGCAGCCCCATGGAGGGCACTGAAGCTTTCTTT. It specifies CASSPMEGTEAFF.

As regards this clonotype: A much larger clone lies one base from this, so it may be a read error. The gene calls are TRBV7-2 and TRBJ2-1; D may be TRBD1 or TRBD2 (6 bases each). The CDR3 runs 15 residues. Germline V gene lookup returns CDR1 SGHTA and CDR2 FQGNSA. The CDR3 DNA follows: TGTGCCAGCAGCTTAAGGGGGGACTGGGGTCGCGAGCAGTCCTTC. Protein: CASSLRGDWGREQSF.

The V and J genes are TRBV10-3 and TRBJ1-2; D call uncertain. Trimming took off 7 bases at V and 4 bases at J, with 7 bases between the two ends. Germline CDR1 ENHRY, CDR2 SYGVKD. This CDR3 is built from 11 residues. The CDR3 loop reads CAIKQIYGYTF. The DNA of the CDR3 is TGTGCCATCAAACAGATCTATGGCTACACCTTC.

This clonotype has at least ten counts. Compared with germline, one end of the junction differs, possibly owing to a read error. This chain connects TRBV27 to TRBJ1-6; tentatively, D is TRBD1 (5 bases). This CDR3 contains 13 residues. Per the germline V gene, CDR1 is MNHEY and CDR2 is SMNVEV (reference sequence). The CDR3 reads CASSLFRESPLHF. The DNA of the CDR3 is TGTGCCAGCAGTTTATTCAGGGAATCACCCCTCCATTTT.

This clonotype was recorded a few times. This chain uses TRBV7-2 with TRBJ2-7, with D possibly TRBD1 on 5 matching bases. CDR1 and CDR2 from the germline V gene are SGHTA and FQGNSA. The CDR3 runs 12 residues. The V gene lost 2 bases and the J gene lost 3 bases, with 5 bases spanning the gap. The CDR3 protein is CASSLTGYEQYF. CDR3 DNA: TGTGCCAGCAGCTTAACAGGCTACGAGCAGTACTTC.

This clonotype occurred many times. CDR3 nucleotides: TGTGCCAGCAGCTTCGCCAGGCTTAACACCGGGGAGCTGTTTTTT. As protein: CASSFARLNTGELFF. V is TRBV7-3 and J is TRBJ2-2; D is unclear. Germline CDR1 is SGHTA and CDR2 is FQGTGA. CDR3 size: 15 residues. Trimming took 3 bases from V and 2 from J, leaving 10 bases between them.

This clonotype was seen a few times. J is TRBJ1-5 and V is TRBV19; D perhaps matches TRBD1 (6 bases). Germline V gene lookup returns CDR1 LNHDA and CDR2 SQIVND (reference sequence). The CDR3 sequence is 15 residues long. V was trimmed by 7 bases and J by 1 base, leaving 14 bases between them. The CDR3 DNA follows: TGTGCCAGTACCCGGACAGTCCGAAGCAATCAGCCCCAGCATTTT. Protein product: CASTRTVRSNQPQHF.

The sample holds many counts of this clonotype. The CDR3 nucleotides are TGTGCCAGCAGTTCCCTGCGCATGATCACTGAAGCTTTCTTT. Translated: CASSSLRMITEAFF. The V and J genes are TRBV28 and TRBJ1-1, with no clear D. V was cut by 4 bases and J by 4 bases, with 13 bases left in between. The CDR3 has 14 amino acids. The V gene's germline CDR1 is MDHEN and CDR2 SYDVKM.

The rearrangement uses TRBV5-1 and TRBJ2-2; 10 positions agree with TRBD2. CDR1 and CDR2 (germline): SGHRS, YFSETQ. CDR3 length: 18 amino acids. V gave up 4 bases and J gave up 6 bases; unmatched junction bases: 15. CDR3 DNA sequence: TGCGCCAGCAGCAAGGAGCCTATTAGCGGGAGGTTTGCCGGGGAGCTGTTTTTT. Translated, it gives CASSKEPISGRFAGELFF. Filled out from reference TRBV5-1 and TRBJ2-2, the complete variable domain reads KAGVTQTPRYLIKTRGQQVTLSCSPISGHRSVSWYQQTPGQGLQFLFEYFSETQRNKGNFPGRFSGRQFSNSRSEMNVSTLELGDSALYLCASSKEPISGRFAGELFFGEGSRLTVL.

Ten or more counts support this clonotype. The gene calls are TRBV19 and TRBJ2-3; D is unresolved. The CDR3 is 14 amino acids. Germline V gives CDR1 LNHDA, CDR2 SQIVND (reference sequence). V was pared by 3 bases and J by 2 bases, with 9 bases between. The CDR3 nucleotides read TGTGCCAGTAGTATTTCAGGAACCACAGATACGCAGTATTTT. Its translation is CASSISGTTDTQYF.

This clonotype was recorded at least ten times. The chain has TRBV12-3 or TRBV12-4 and TRBJ2-5; D could derive from TRBD1 or TRBD2 (5 bases each). The germline V and J ends were trimmed by 6 bases and 5 bases, with 19 bases remaining between them. The CDR3 runs 15 residues. CDR3 sequence: CASRATGAWGETQYF. CDR3 nucleotides: TGTGCCAGCAGGGCGACCGGGGCCTGGGGGGAGACCCAGTACTTC.

This chain uses TRBV21-1 with TRBJ1-1; the listed D gene, TRBD1, was not tested against the DNA. TRBV21-1 is tagged as a pseudogene. The CDR3 consists of 13 residues. CDR3 nucleotide sequence: TGTGCCAGCCGGACAGGCAAGGGGACTGAAGCTTTCTTT. It specifies CASRTGKGTEAFF.

The table lists this clonotype with a few counts. This rearrangement joins TRBV4-1 to TRBJ2-7; 11 bases are a match to TRBD2. Trimming took 5 bases from V and 5 from J; bases not matched to a gene: 8. Germline assignment: CDR1 MGHRA and CDR2 YSYEKL. CDR3 length: 15 residues. The CDR3 sequence is CASSFSGRAFDEQYF. The CDR3 bases are TGCGCCAGCAGCTTTAGCGGGAGGGCCTTTGACGAGCAGTACTTC.

Ten or more counts support this clonotype. The J gene is TRBJ2-1, the V gene TRBV7-9; no clear D gene. This CDR3 region has 12 residues. The ends were cut back, 6 bases at V and 9 bases at J, with 12 bases in the middle. Germline lookup yields CDR1 SEHNR and CDR2 FQNEAQ (reference sequence). In DNA form, the CDR3 reads TGTGCCAGCAGGATTGAGCTCGCTGAGCAGTTCTTC. This translates into CASRIELAEQFF.

This clonotype was observed many times. The CDR3 sequence is CASSFPVLETQYF. CDR3 nucleotide sequence: TGTGCCAGCAGCTTTCCCGTCCTGGAGACCCAGTACTTC. The chain carries TRBV7-2 and TRBJ2-5, with unresolved D. Between the trimmed V and J ends, which lost 3 bases and 5 bases, there was a span of 10 bases. CDR3 length: 13 amino acids. CDR1 and CDR2 (germline): SGHTA, FQGNSA.

The rearrangement links TRBV5-1 to TRBJ2-1, with no clear D. CDR3 length: 15 residues. V was shortened by 2 bases and J by 5 bases, with 14 bases between the two germline ends. Looked up from germline, CDR1 is SGHRS and CDR2 is YFSETQ. DNA for the CDR3: TGCGCCAGCAGCTTACCAGCCCCTGGAAACAATGAGCAGTTCTTC. Protein sequence: CASSLPAPGNNEQFF.

This clonotype was observed at least ten times. The V call is TRBV7-9, the J call TRBJ2-5; perhaps TRBD1 as D (5 bases). Germline loops: CDR1 SEHNR, CDR2 FQNEAQ (reference sequence). This CDR3 contains 14 residues. Trimming left V 6 bases short and J 2 bases short, with 13 bases between. For the CDR3, the DNA is TGTGCCAGCAGACCAAGGGCAGGGCAAGAGACCCAGTACTTC. It yields the protein CASRPRAGQETQYF.

The CDR3 nucleotides read TGTGCCAGCAAATCGACCGGGACAGGGGATAACTACGAGCAGTACTTC. It codes for CASKSTGTGDNYEQYF. The chain couples TRBV19 to TRBJ2-7, with TRBD1 matching over 10 bases. Germline V gene sequence: CDR1 LNHDA, CDR2 SQIVND (reference sequence). CDR3 length: 16 residues. The V and J ends lost 9 bases and 3 bases, in that order; junction bases with no gene match: 14.

This clonotype has a count of ten or more. This chain joins TRBV7-2 and TRBJ2-3; TRBD2 agrees at 10 bases. V lost 1 base to trimming and J lost 6 bases; unmatched junction nucleotides: 7. In germline, CDR1 is SGHTA, CDR2 FQGNSA. The CDR3 extends over 16 amino acids. The CDR3 here is CASSLVGTSVWDTQYF. The CDR3 DNA is TGTGCCAGCAGCTTAGTCGGGACTAGCGTCTGGGATACGCAGTATTTT.

Ten or more counts support this clonotype. The rearrangement links TRBV4-2 to TRBJ2-1; 13 bases are a match to TRBD2. After removal of 6 bases from V and 4 bases from J, the junction contained 6 bases not matched to a gene. This CDR3 spans 16 amino acids. Germline loops: CDR1 LGHNA, CDR2 YNFKEQ. CDR3 in amino acids: CASSRTSGSDYNEQFF. The CDR3 coding sequence is TGTGCCAGCAGTCGGACTAGCGGGAGTGATTACAATGAGCAGTTCTTC.

This clonotype was detected only a few times. This chain uses TRBV7-9 with TRBJ2-2, with D unclear. The length of the CDR3 is 12 residues. Per germline, CDR1 SEHNR and CDR2 FQNEAQ (reference sequence). Trimming left V 2 bases short and J 6 bases short, with 4 bases between. In DNA form, the CDR3 reads TGTGCCAGCAGCTTATTTCCCGGGGAGCTGTTTTTT. Translated, it gives CASSLFPGELFF.

This clonotype was counted at least ten times. The chain links TRBV29-1 to TRBJ1-5; D not resolved. CDR3 size: 13 residues. The germline V gene has CDR1 SQVTM and CDR2 ANQGSEA. V was shortened by 4 bases and J by 2 bases, with 9 bases between the two germline ends. The CDR3 sequence is CSVGFSGNQPQHF. The CDR3 DNA reads TGCAGCGTTGGTTTTTCGGGCAATCAGCCCCAGCATTTT.